This T cell receptor beta chain derives from a study of shared clonotypes between healthy human individuals. Study summary: For every donor, three CD4 naive, three CD4 memory, two CD8 naive and one CD8 memory plates were used.

Using immunoSEQ multiplex PCR, the repertoire was profiled, and TCRdb retains in-frame clones only, with some absent. The sample carries about 600,000 clones, roughly 95% recorded once. The naive CD8 subset, CD45RO-negative cells positively selected for CCR7, excluded terminally differentiated effector memory CD45RA+ cells. This CDR3 contains 15 residues. The trim removed 5 bases at V and 5 bases at J, leaving 5 bases unmatched. Looked up from germline, CDR1 is MNHEY and CDR2 is SMNVEV (reference sequence). As regards this clone: Its antigen is unidentified.

Whole-study results and caveats: Memory subsets had estimated richness that was generally smaller than that of naive subsets. The researchers took only blood, and tissue repertoires probably look different. Non-shared clonotypes displayed generation probabilities falling below those of clonotypes present in all four donors.

The receptor's source is a woman in her thirties in good health. The gene calls are TRBV27 and TRBJ2-2; TRBD2 agrees at 10 bases. Sequences were obtained from naive CD8+ T cells sorted from blood. The chain's CDR3 is CASSPLAGETGELFF. The CDR3, as DNA: TGTGCCAGCAGTCCTCTAGCGGGAGAGACCGGGGAGCTGTTTTTT.